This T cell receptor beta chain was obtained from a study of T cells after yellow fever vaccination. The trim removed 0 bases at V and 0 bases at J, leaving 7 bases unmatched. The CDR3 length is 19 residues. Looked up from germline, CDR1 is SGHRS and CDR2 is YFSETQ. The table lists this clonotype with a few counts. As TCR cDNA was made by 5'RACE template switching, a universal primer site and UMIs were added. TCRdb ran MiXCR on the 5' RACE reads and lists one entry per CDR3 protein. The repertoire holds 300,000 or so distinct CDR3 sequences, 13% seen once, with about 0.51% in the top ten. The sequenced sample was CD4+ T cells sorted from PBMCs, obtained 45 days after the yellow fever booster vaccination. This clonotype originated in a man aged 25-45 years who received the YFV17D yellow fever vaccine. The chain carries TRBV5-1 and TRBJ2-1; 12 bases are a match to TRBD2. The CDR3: CASSLASTSGRPSYNEQFF. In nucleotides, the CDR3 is TGCGCCAGCAGCTTGGCCTCGACTAGCGGGAGACCCTCCTACAATGAGCAGTTCTTC.